This note documents a single T cell receptor beta chain sequence. At one end the junction does not follow the germline gene, possibly because of a read error. This table comes from immunoSEQ multiplex PCR, and its TCRdb copy is limited to in-frame clones, with some not included. The table includes roughly 57,000 clones, roughly nine tenths detected once. The CDR3 loop spans 14 amino acids. Germline V lookup: CDR1 SEHNR, CDR2 FQNEAQ (reference sequence). This specimen comes from a study of T cell changes during pregnancy in multiple sclerosis. This specimen was peripheral blood, taken in the first trimester of pregnancy. This sequence was found in a female donor with multiple sclerosis, enrolled in a pregnancy study. The chain is built from TRBV7-9 and TRBJ2-2; D is perhaps TRBD1 (6 bases). CDR3 DNA: TGTGCCCGCAGTCGGGACAAGAACACCGGGGAGCTGTTTTTT. Encoded protein: CARSRDKNTGELFF.